Listed below are T cell receptor beta chains from one sample, sequenced in a study of vaccination effects on CD4 cells after COVID-19. Their cognate antigens are unknown. Clones were read by immunoSEQ multiplex PCR, and TCRdb kept only the in-frame ones, dropping some. The sample has approximately 74,000 clones, around 73% seen once. Here the sequenced sample was CD4+ T cells from PBMCs cultured without peptide, taken after COVID-19 vaccination. The receptors stem from a human donor who received a COVID-19 vaccine. The CDR3 runs from the conserved cysteine through the conserved F or W. The order of the fields is D gene, V gene, clone size, J gene, CDR3 DNA, CDR3 protein. A D gene is named only where the DNA matches it firmly. Clone size is shown for a subset of rows, as once, few, many or a class of expanded clone.

.	TRBV12-3/TRBV12-4	.	TRBJ1-6	TGTGCCAGCGGTCGGACTAATTCACCCCTCCACTTT	CASGRTNSPLHF
TRBD1	TRBV4-1	few	TRBJ1-4	TGCGCCAGCAGCCAAGTTACACCGGGACAGGGGGACTATTATGAAAAACTGTTTTTT	CASSQVTPGQGDYYEKLFF
TRBD1	TRBV6-6	.	TRBJ2-3	TGTGCCAGCAGTGGGACAGTCCTTACAGATACGCAGTATTTT	CASSGTVLTDTQYF
.	TRBV4-1	.	TRBJ2-5	TGCGCCAGCAGCCAAGTCTTCAGCGACAAGGAAGAGACCCAGTACTTC	CASSQVFSDKEETQYF
.	TRBV28	.	TRBJ1-5	TGTGCCAGCACCCCTTGGAGGGAGCCTAGCAATCAGCCCCAGCATTTT	CASTPWREPSNQPQHF
TRBD1	TRBV19	few	TRBJ1-6	TGTGCCAGTAGGCGTGGACAGGGAAATTCACCCCTCCACTTT	CASRRGQGNSPLHF
TRBD2	TRBV3-1/TRBV3-2	.	TRBJ2-2	TGTGCCAGCAGCCAAGACGCGGGGGGGCCCACCGGGGAGCTGTTTTTT	CASSQDAGGPTGELFF
.	TRBV14	.	TRBJ1-5	TGTGCCAGCAGCCAGGGGTTGGGTCAGCCCCAGCATTTT	CASSQGLGQPQHF
.	TRBV6-5	.	TRBJ2-2	TGTGCCAGCATCATGGGACACCTCCCCACCGGGGAGCTGTTTTTT	CASIMGHLPTGELFF
TRBD1	TRBV6-2/TRBV6-3	.	TRBJ2-2	TGTGCCAGCAGTTCGTTCGGGACAGTTAACACCGGGGAGCTGTTTTTT	CASSSFGTVNTGELFF
.	TRBV7-2	.	TRBJ1-6	TGTGCCAGCAGCTTAGGGGCAGCCGTAACCCTTTATAATTCACCCCTCCACTTT	CASSLGAAVTLYNSPLHF
.	TRBV7-8	.	TRBJ1-2	TGTGCCAGCAGCTGGAACCGGGCCCGGGAGGGCTACACCTTC	CASSWNRAREGYTF
.	TRBV5-6	.	TRBJ1-3	TGTGCCAGCAGCTTCGGGGACACTGGAAACACCATATATTTT	CASSFGDTGNTIYF
TRBD1	TRBV2	.	TRBJ1-5	TGTGCCAGCAGCGGGGGACAGGGGAACAATCAGCCCCAGCATTTT	CASSGGQGNNQPQHF
.	TRBV10-2	.	TRBJ1-1	TGCGCCAGCAGTGAGTCGGGGGGTACTGAAGCTTTCTTT	CASSESGGTEAFF
.	TRBV5-1	.	TRBJ1-1	TGCGCCAGCAATAGGCAAGGGACTCAGAACACTGAAGCTTTCTTT	CASNRQGTQNTEAFF
.	TRBV7-2	.	TRBJ2-3	TGTGCCAGCAGCTTAGTGGGAGTAGCAGCCGATACGCAGTATTTT	CASSLVGVAADTQYF
.	TRBV5-6	few	TRBJ1-5	TGTGCCAGCAGCCGTGGAGGGAACAATCAGCCCCAGCATTTT	CASSRGGNNQPQHF
TRBD1	TRBV7-9	.	TRBJ2-3	TGTGCCAGCAGCCCCGACCCGGGACAGGGTCGAGATACGCAGTATTTT	CASSPDPGQGRDTQYF
.	TRBV24-1	.	TRBJ2-2	TGTGCCACCAGTGATTGGAGGGGTGGCACCGGGGAGCTGTTTTTT	CATSDWRGGTGELFF
.	TRBV18	.	TRBJ1-1	TGTGCCAGCCTAAAGTTGGGGCTGGGCACTGAAGCTTTCTTT	CASLKLGLGTEAFF
TRBD2	TRBV27	once	TRBJ2-2	TGTGCCAGCAGTTTTCCCAGCGGGGCTACTCCCGGGGAGCTGTTTTTT	CASSFPSGATPGELFF
.	TRBV3-1/TRBV3-2	.	TRBJ2-1	TGTGCCAGCAGCCAAGGTGGGGCCAGCTCCTACAATGAGCAGTTCTTC	CASSQGGASSYNEQFF
.	TRBV7-2	.	TRBJ1-6	TGTGCCAGCAGCTTAGCTTCGGTGGGTTTGGGTTCACCCCTCCACTTT	CASSLASVGLGSPLHF
.	TRBV2	.	TRBJ2-3	TGTGCCAGCAGTCTAGGACCACGGGATACGCAGTATTTT	CASSLGPRDTQYF
.	TRBV6-5	.	TRBJ1-5	TGTGCCAGCAGGCGAGATAGCAATCAGCCCCAGCATTTT	CASRRDSNQPQHF
.	TRBV7-9	few	TRBJ2-5	TGTGCCAGCAGCTTAGTGAGGGTAGAGACCCAGTACTTC	CASSLVRVETQYF
.	TRBV5-1	few	TRBJ1-2	TGCGCCAGCAGCTTGTACCTGGGGAGCTATGGCTACACCTTC	CASSLYLGSYGYTF
TRBD1	TRBV27	.	TRBJ1-2	TGTGCCAGCAGTATGACAGGGTCAAATGGCTACACCTTC	CASSMTGSNGYTF
.	TRBV5-1	.	TRBJ1-1	TGCGCCAGCAGCTTGGCCAGGGACACTGAAGCTTTCTTT	CASSLARDTEAFF
.	TRBV7-6	.	TRBJ2-1	TGTGCCAGCAGCAATCAGGTGGGGCTTGGTAATGAGCAGTTCTTC	CASSNQVGLGNEQFF
TRBD1	TRBV14	.	TRBJ1-1	TGTGCCAGCAGCCTATACGCGACAGGGGGGATTAACACTGAAGCTTTCTTT	CASSLYATGGINTEAFF
TRBD1	TRBV9	.	TRBJ2-3	TGTGCCAGCAGCGCGGACAGGGGAAGCACAGATACGCAGTATTTT	CASSADRGSTDTQYF
.	TRBV18	.	TRBJ1-6	TGTGCCAGCTCCGAAATCGGGACACCGAATTCACCCCTCCACTTT	CASSEIGTPNSPLHF
.	TRBV6-5	.	TRBJ1-6	TGTGCCAGCAGTTACTCGGGGGTTGATTCACCCCTCCACTTT	CASSYSGVDSPLHF
.	TRBV7-3	few	TRBJ1-6	TGTGCCAGCAGCTTAAAAGGGTTGGATTCACCCCTCCACTTT	CASSLKGLDSPLHF
.	TRBV19	.	TRBJ1-5	TGTGCCAGTAGTGTTAATAGCAATCAGCCCCAGCATTTT	CASSVNSNQPQHF
.	TRBV3-1/TRBV3-2	.	TRBJ2-3	TGTGCCAGCAGCCAAGTACCCCCGGGGGGCAGTTCTAGCACAGATACGCAGTATTTT	CASSQVPPGGSSSTDTQYF
TRBD1	TRBV30	.	TRBJ1-1	TGTGCCTGGAGGACAGGGGGAAGGTACACTGAAGCTTTCTTT	CAWRTGGRYTEAFF
TRBD1	TRBV10-3	.	TRBJ2-2	TGTGCCATCAGTCCGGGACAGGGTTTATCCGGGGAGCTGTTTTTT	CAISPGQGLSGELFF
.	TRBV9	.	TRBJ1-1	TGTGCCAGCAGCGTGATGGGCGGGGACACTGAAGCTTTCTTT	CASSVMGGDTEAFF
.	TRBV5-6	.	TRBJ1-2	TGTGCCAGCAGCTTAACGGTAGACTATGGCTACACCTTC	CASSLTVDYGYTF
.	TRBV15	.	TRBJ2-5	TGTGCCACCGCCTATACCAGGGGCGGACACGAGACCCAGTACTTC	CATAYTRGGHETQYF
TRBD1	TRBV6-5	.	TRBJ1-3	TGTGCCAGCAGTCGACAGGGGGCTGGAAACACCATATATTTT	CASSRQGAGNTIYF